The 25 T cell receptor beta chains presented below share a single source sample, sequenced in a study of T cells in Graves' hyperthyroidism and ophthalmopathy. TCR beta CDR3 regions were amplified from RNA transcripts. Carried out on the TCR CDR3, a first-round RT-PCR used the HTBI primer set. TCRdb re-derived calls from the multiplex PCR reads in MiXCR, one entry per CDR3 protein. The sample has about 840,000 distinct CDR3 sequences, roughly 40% seen once; the top ten hold 7.5% to 9.5%. What was sequenced was blood. The receptors originated from a young man with Graves' hyperthyroidism.

V is TRBV9 and J is TRBJ2-5; 10 bases are shared with TRBD2. Germline CDR1 is SGDLS and CDR2 is YYNGEE. V lost 3 bases, J lost 5 bases, and 7 bases stayed unmatched. CDR3 length equals 15 residues. The CDR3 region is CASSAPLAGAETQYF. The CDR3, as DNA: TGTGCCAGCAGCGCCCCGCTAGCGGGGGCTGAGACCCAGTACTTC. The full variable domain, in which reference TRBV9 and TRBJ2-5 provide the parts outside the CDR3, is DSGVTQTPKHLITATGQRVTLRCSPRSGDLSVYWYQQSLDQGLQFLIQYYNGEERAKGNILERFSAQQFPDLHSELNLSSLELGDSALYFCASSAPLAGAETQYFGPGTRLLVL.

This chain uses TRBV15 with TRBJ1-4; D gene uncertain. This CDR3 is 14 amino acids long. V was pared by 0 bases and J by 12 bases, with 14 bases between. The germline CDR1 and CDR2 sequences are LNHNV and YYDKDF (reference sequence). The CDR3 sequence is CATSRDRGGRELFF. Here the CDR3 DNA reads TGTGCCACCAGCAGAGATCGTGGCGGGAGGGAACTGTTTTTT.

The J gene is TRBJ2-7, the V gene TRBV7-2; 10 nucleotides align to TRBD2. The junction had 9 bases not matched to a gene; V was cut back by 6 bases and J by 4 bases. CDR1 and CDR2 from the germline V gene are SGHTA and FQGNSA. This CDR3 spans 15 amino acids. CDR3: CASSYSGTSVYEQYF. Written as DNA, the CDR3 is TGTGCCAGCAGTTACTCCGGGACTAGCGTGTACGAGCAGTACTTC.

This clonotype occurred many times. This chain connects TRBV28 to TRBJ2-5, with D possibly called TRBD1 or TRBD2 (5 bases each). V was trimmed by 4 bases and J by 1 base, leaving 7 bases between them. Germline lookup yields CDR1 MDHEN and CDR2 SYDVKM. The CDR3 length is 13 residues. The CDR3 bases are TGTGCCAGCAGTTGGGACCGCCAAGAGACCCAGTACTTC. Protein sequence: CASSWDRQETQYF.

The rearrangement joins TRBV2 to TRBJ1-6; TRBD1 agrees at 9 bases. CDR1 is SNHLY and CDR2 is FYNNEI in the germline V gene. J gave up 7 bases and V 6 bases, and 10 bases lay outside the gene matches. This CDR3 contains 16 residues. The CDR3 region has the DNA TGTGCCAGCAGAATAACCGGGACAGGGCCGAATTCACCCCTCCACTTT. It encodes CASRITGTGPNSPLHF. Based on the CDR3 plus reference TRBV2 and TRBJ1-6, the full variable domain is EPEVTQTPSHQVTQMGQEVILRCVPISNHLYFYWYRQILGQKVEFLVSFYNNEISEKSEIFDDQFSVERPDGSNFTLKIRSTKLEDSAMYFCASRITGTGPNSPLHFGNGTRLTVT.

Comment on this clonotype: A much larger clone sits a single nucleotide away, making a read error possible. The CDR3 coding sequence is TGTGCCATCAGTGAGGTGGACGCAACCTACGAGCAGTACTTC. This translates into CAISEVDATYEQYF. The genes are TRBV10-3 and TRBJ2-7; no clear D gene. Germline V gene lookup returns CDR1 ENHRY and CDR2 SYGVKD. Trimming removed 2 bases at V and 2 bases at J, with 10 bases between. The length of the CDR3 is 14 residues.

This clonotype was found once. The DNA of the CDR3 is TGTGCCAGCAGCCAAGGAACCCGGACAGCCTTCTACGAGCAGTACTTC. It translates to CASSQGTRTAFYEQYF. The chain has TRBV7-9 and TRBJ2-7, with D tentatively TRBD1 (6 bases). The V gene lost 5 bases and the J gene lost 3 bases, with 20 bases spanning the gap. The CDR3 totals 16 residues. Germline lookup yields CDR1 SEHNR and CDR2 FQNEAQ (reference sequence).

The gene calls are TRBV5-1 and TRBJ1-5; D call uncertain. The germline V and J ends were trimmed by 7 bases and 2 bases, with 13 bases remaining between them. Germline V gives CDR1 SGHRS, CDR2 YFSETQ. The CDR3 length is 14 residues. The CDR3 nucleotides read TGCGCCAGCTTCGATGGTGGAGGCAATCAGCCCCAGCATTTT. Encoded protein: CASFDGGGNQPQHF.

The rearrangement joins TRBV7-2 to TRBJ1-1; D is perhaps TRBD1 (5 bases). CDR1 is SGHTA, CDR2 FQGNSA, per germline. Trimming removed 5 bases from V and 10 bases from J, with 8 bases in between. The CDR3 is 10 residues long. The CDR3 nucleotides read TGTGCCAGCAGCCCGGGACTAGCTTTCTTT. Amino acids: CASSPGLAFF.

This clonotype was observed at least ten times. The chain uses TRBV25-1 and TRBJ2-5; D perhaps matches TRBD1 (6 bases). Deletions cut 3 bases from V and 10 bases from J, with 18 bases between. Looked up from germline, CDR1 is MGHDK and CDR2 is SYGVNS. This CDR3 spans 14 amino acids. CDR3 amino acids: CASSERPGTSDQYF. The CDR3 nucleotides are TGTGCCAGCAGTGAGCGTCCCGGGACAAGCGACCAGTACTTC.

The chain employs TRBV2 and TRBJ2-7, with 9 bases lining up with TRBD1. The CDR3 covers 14 residues. J gave up 6 bases and V 5 bases, and 8 bases lay outside the gene matches. Germline-derived CDR1 and CDR2 are SNHLY and FYNNEI. The CDR3 loop is CASSLQSTGGEQYF. The CDR3 DNA reads as TGTGCCAGCAGTTTACAATCGACAGGGGGCGAGCAGTACTTC. Based on the CDR3 plus reference TRBV2 and TRBJ2-7, the full variable domain is EPEVTQTPSHQVTQMGQEVILRCVPISNHLYFYWYRQILGQKVEFLVSFYNNEISEKSEIFDDQFSVERPDGSNFTLKIRSTKLEDSAMYFCASSLQSTGGEQYFGPGTRLTVT.

As regards this clonotype: With a much larger clone just one base away, this may be a read error. The gene calls are TRBV15 and TRBJ2-5, with TRBD1 identical over 9 bases. CDR3 length: 16 amino acids. Germline V gene sequence: CDR1 LNHNV, CDR2 YYDKDF (reference sequence). CDR3 DNA: TGTGCCACCAACAGACCGGGACAGGGAGCCGGAGAGACCCAGTACTTC. Amino acids: CATNRPGQGAGETQYF.

Ten or more counts support this clonotype. V is TRBV18 and J is TRBJ1-6; D remains unclear. With 4 bases removed from V and 7 bases from J, the gap between germline ends came to 8 bases. The length of the CDR3 is 13 residues. Germline lookup yields CDR1 KGHSH and CDR2 LQKENI. The CDR3 DNA is TGTGCCAGCTCACGAGACGGAAATTCACCCCTCCACTTT. Its protein product is CASSRDGNSPLHF.

This clonotype was observed at least ten times. CDR3 bases: TGCAGTGCTGCCGGGGGCTCTGGGGCCAACGTCCTGACTTTC. The encoded protein is CSAAGGSGANVLTF. This sequence joins TRBV20-1 and TRBJ2-6, with a possible D match to TRBD2 (6 bases). V gave up 5 bases and J gave up 0 bases, with 8 bases separating them. CDR1 and CDR2 (germline): DFQATT, SNEGSKA (reference sequence). This CDR3 contains 14 residues.

This clonotype has at least ten counts. The chain couples TRBV7-8 to TRBJ1-5; D is uncertain. Germline V gene lookup returns CDR1 SGHVS and CDR2 FQNEAQ. Trimming pared 2 bases from V and 0 bases from J, leaving 11 bases between. This CDR3 is built from 16 residues. CDR3 sequence: CASSLRRTDSNQPQHF. The DNA for the CDR3 is TGTGCCAGCAGCTTACGCCGTACAGATAGCAATCAGCCCCAGCATTTT.

This clonotype came up a few times. The rearrangement uses TRBV7-9 and TRBJ2-6; TRBD1 or TRBD2 may be the D gene (5 bases each). The CDR3 runs 16 residues. The germline CDR1 and CDR2 sequences are SEHNR and FQNEAQ (reference sequence). Trimming took 2 bases from V and 4 from J, leaving 12 bases between them. The CDR3 DNA reads TGTGCCAGCAGCTTATTCTACGGGGCCGGGGCCAACGTCCTGACTTTC. Translating it yields CASSLFYGAGANVLTF. The full variable domain, completed using reference TRBV7-9 and TRBJ2-6, is DTGVSQNPRHKITKRGQNVTFRCDPISEHNRLYWYRQTLGQGPEFLTYFQNEAQLEKSRLLSDRFSAERPKGSFSTLEIQRTEQGDSAMYLCASSLFYGAGANVLTFGAGSRLTVL.

The table lists this clonotype with many counts. V gene TRBV20-1 combines with J gene TRBJ1-1; D is uncertain. The V gene lost 6 bases and the J gene lost 0 bases, with 5 bases spanning the gap. Per germline, CDR1 DFQATT and CDR2 SNEGSKA (reference sequence). This CDR3 spans 11 amino acids. The CDR3 nucleotides are TGCAGTGCCCACTTGAACACTGAAGCTTTCTTT. Translation gives CSAHLNTEAFF.

The chain recombines TRBV2 with TRBJ1-3; TRBD1 agrees at 10 bases. CDR3 length: 15 amino acids. Germline values: CDR1 SNHLY, CDR2 FYNNEI. V lost 6 bases and J lost 4; bases outside the gene matches: 6. This CDR3 reads CASSLDRGNGNTIYF. The DNA for the CDR3 is TGTGCCAGCAGCCTGGACAGGGGGAACGGAAACACCATATATTTT.

To note about this clonotype: This likely comes from a read error, as the CDR3 has no conserved phenylalanine or tryptophan at its end. The gene calls are TRBV29-1 and TRBJ1-1; 10 positions match TRBD1. J lost 4 bases, V lost 6 bases, and 2 bases had no gene match. The germline gives CDR1 SQVTM, CDR2 ANQGSEA. This CDR3 has 12 amino acids. The CDR3 DNA is TGCAGCGTGAGGACAGGGGGCACTGAAGCTTTCCTT. The encoded protein is CSVRTGGTEAFL.

This clonotype was seen a handful of times. The chain uses TRBV10-3 and TRBJ1-1; no clear D gene. V dropped 2 bases and J dropped 7 bases, with 8 bases sitting between them. CDR3 length equals 12 residues. Germline V gives CDR1 ENHRY, CDR2 SYGVKD. The CDR3 coding sequence is TGTGCCATCAGTGAGAAGTGGGATGAAGCTTTCTTT. Protein: CAISEKWDEAFF.

This clonotype has only a few counts. V is TRBV7-8 and J is TRBJ2-7; D gene unclear. Germline V lookup: CDR1 SGHVS, CDR2 FQNEAQ. The CDR3 is made up of 14 amino acids. V lost 2 bases to trimming and J lost 3 bases, with 11 bases between them. CDR3 sequence: CASSLSAVGYEQYF. CDR3 bases: TGTGCCAGCAGCTTAAGTGCAGTCGGCTACGAGCAGTACTTC.

The chain employs TRBV25-1 and TRBJ1-2; the D gene is possibly TRBD1 (5 bases). Germline CDR1 MGHDK, CDR2 SYGVNS. Trimming removed 8 bases from V and 6 bases from J, with 16 bases in between. The CDR3 is 13 residues long. Here the CDR3 DNA reads TGTGCCAGCTCCTTACCAGGGTTAGATGGCTACACCTTC. The encoded protein is CASSLPGLDGYTF.

The chain is built from TRBV9 and TRBJ2-7, with 7 bases aligning to TRBD1. Looked up from germline, CDR1 is SGDLS and CDR2 is YYNGEE. V dropped 5 bases and J dropped 0; count of bases not matched to a gene: 11. The CDR3 covers 16 residues. Here the CDR3 reads CASRPLPRQGSYEQYF. The CDR3, as DNA: TGTGCCAGCAGACCTCTCCCTCGACAGGGCTCCTACGAGCAGTACTTC.

This clonotype was recorded once. The chain has TRBV5-1 and TRBJ2-7; TRBD1 matches 10 bases. CDR1 SGHRS and CDR2 YFSETQ come from the germline V gene. J was trimmed by 1 base and V by 6 bases; bases with no gene match: 1. The CDR3 runs 13 residues. This chain's CDR3 is CASMGQGSYEQYF. The DNA for the CDR3 is TGCGCCAGCATGGGACAGGGGTCCTACGAGCAGTACTTC.

Of note for this clonotype: This may stem from a read error, because a much larger clone lies one nucleotide away. The chain combines TRBV25-1 with TRBJ2-5; 7 nucleotides agree with TRBD1. The germline V gene has CDR1 MGHDK and CDR2 SYGVNS. The CDR3 runs 13 residues. The trim removed 5 bases at V and 7 bases at J, leaving 7 bases unmatched. The CDR3 protein is CASSRQGQRTQYF. The DNA of the CDR3 is TGTGCCAGCAGTCGACAGGGCCAGCGGACCCAGTACTTC.